The 4 T cell receptor beta chains presented below share a single source sample, sequenced in a study of radiotherapy plus CTLA-4 blockade in lung cancer (dated by TCRdb to the late 2010s). Libraries came from the immunoSEQ multiplex PCR assay. What TCRdb holds here is the immuneACCESS table cut down to in-frame rearrangements. Part of the clones is not present; checked against another copy, under half of the missing clones reflect an unresolved V gene, and the others are unexplained. The sample includes 48,000 or so clones, with roughly 81% observed a single time. The top ten constitute about 5% of the sample. This specimen was peripheral blood, taken from a patient treated with radiotherapy plus ipilimumab. The source of these receptors is a human donor with non-small cell lung cancer whose response to radiotherapy plus ipilimumab could not be evaluated.

The rearrangement joins TRBV7-2 to TRBJ1-5; unclear D gene. The V gene's germline CDR1 is SGHTA and CDR2 FQGNSA. The CDR3 is made up of 17 amino acids. Trimming left V 1 base short and J 1 base short, with 14 bases between. CDR3 sequence (DNA): TGTGCCAGCAGCTTAGTTGCGTCAGCTAGAAGCAATCAGCCCCAGCATTTT. Amino acids: CASSLVASARSNQPQHF.

The gene calls are TRBV5-1 and TRBJ2-7; TRBD2 matches 8 bases. Trimming took 4 bases from V and 7 from J; bases not matched to a gene: 10. Germline V gene data show CDR1 as SGHRS and CDR2 as YFSETQ. This CDR3 has 14 residues. For the CDR3, the DNA is TGCGCCAGCAGCCTCTTTAGCGGGATGGGTGAGCAGTACTTC. Its protein product is CASSLFSGMGEQYF.

This clone was seen just once. This chain joins TRBV7-2 and TRBJ2-1; 9 nucleotides align to TRBD2. There are 15 residues in the CDR3. Germline loops: CDR1 SGHTA, CDR2 FQGNSA. V was clipped by 6 bases and J by 4 bases; unmatched bases: 7. The CDR3 nucleotides read TGTGCCAGCAGTGGGAATAGCGGGGGTTACAATGAGCAGTTCTTC. This gives the protein CASSGNSGGYNEQFF.

The chain combines TRBV28 with TRBJ2-7, with TRBD1 matching 9 bases. The CDR3 length is 14 residues. Germline values: CDR1 MDHEN, CDR2 SYDVKM. V lost 11 bases to trimming and J lost 3 bases; unmatched junction nucleotides: 11. CDR3 in amino acids: CAGQPGQGNYEQYF. In nucleotides, the CDR3 is TGTGCCGGACAACCGGGACAGGGAAACTACGAGCAGTACTTC.